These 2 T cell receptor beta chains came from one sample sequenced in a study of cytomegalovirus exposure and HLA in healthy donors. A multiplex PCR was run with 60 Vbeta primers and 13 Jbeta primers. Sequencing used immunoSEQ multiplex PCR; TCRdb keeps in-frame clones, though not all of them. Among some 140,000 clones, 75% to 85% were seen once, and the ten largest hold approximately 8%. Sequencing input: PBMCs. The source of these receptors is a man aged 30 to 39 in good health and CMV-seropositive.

CDR3 nucleotides: TGTGCCAGCAGTTTCTACCGGGAATTAACCGGGGAGCTGTTTTTT. Translated: CASSFYRELTGELFF. The chain employs TRBV28 and TRBJ2-2, with a tentative D call TRBD2 (5 bases). Trimming took 3 bases from V and 5 from J, leaving 13 bases between them. Germline lookup yields CDR1 MDHEN and CDR2 SYDVKM. The CDR3 has 15 amino acids.

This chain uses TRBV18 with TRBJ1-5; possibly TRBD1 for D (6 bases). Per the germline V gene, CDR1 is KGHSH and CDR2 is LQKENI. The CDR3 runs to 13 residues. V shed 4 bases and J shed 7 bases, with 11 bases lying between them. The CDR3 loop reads CASSLGTSQPQHF. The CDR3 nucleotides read TGTGCCAGCTCACTCGGGACAAGCCAGCCCCAGCATTTT.